This TCR beta chain was profiled in a study of cytomegalovirus exposure and HLA in healthy donors. Overall study results and limits: According to an earlier analysis, most TCR beta V segments yielded productive rearrangements about 87% or about 30% of the time. In vitro checks showed that three CMV-associated chains really do target CMV antigens. 164 TCR beta chains were listed as cytomegalovirus-associated.

The CDR3 runs to 17 residues. After removal of 1 base from V and 12 bases from J, the junction contained 10 bases not matched to a gene. Germline V gives CDR1 SGHDN, CDR2 FVKESK. Vbeta (60) and Jbeta (13) primers were used in the PCR. Generated by immunoSEQ multiplex PCR, the TCRdb table keeps only in-frame clones and is missing some. In the table there are 90,000 to 100,000 clones, over 65% of which are singletons. This clone was counted between two and nine times. Its matching antigen is unknown. Every donor was a healthy person donating bone marrow. Sequencing was done on a sample of PBMCs. The sequence derives from a man younger than 40 in good health and CMV-seronegative. V is TRBV14 and J is TRBJ2-1, with 15 bases identical to TRBD2. The chain's CDR3 is CASSQAWGLAGGFRQFF. In nucleotides, the CDR3 is TGTGCCAGCAGCCAAGCGTGGGGACTAGCGGGAGGATTTCGGCAGTTCTTC.